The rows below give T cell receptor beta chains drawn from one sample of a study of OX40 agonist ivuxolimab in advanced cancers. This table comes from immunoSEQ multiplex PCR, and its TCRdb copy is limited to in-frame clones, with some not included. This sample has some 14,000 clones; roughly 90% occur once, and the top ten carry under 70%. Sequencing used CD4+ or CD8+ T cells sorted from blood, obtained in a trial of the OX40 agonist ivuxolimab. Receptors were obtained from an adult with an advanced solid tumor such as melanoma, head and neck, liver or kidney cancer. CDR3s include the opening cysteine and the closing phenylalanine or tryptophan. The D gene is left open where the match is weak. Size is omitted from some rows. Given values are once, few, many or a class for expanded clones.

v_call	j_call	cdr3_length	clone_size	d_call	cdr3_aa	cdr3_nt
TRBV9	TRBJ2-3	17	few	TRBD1	CASSVRDRDWGTDTQYF	TGTGCCAGCAGCGTCCGGGACAGGGATTGGGGCACAGATACGCAGTATTTT
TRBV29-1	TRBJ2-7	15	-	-	CSVEAPGANTYEQYF	TGCAGCGTTGAGGCCCCTGGGGCAAACACCTACGAGCAGTACTTC
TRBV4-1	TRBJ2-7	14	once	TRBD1	CASSTDRAAREQYF	TGCGCCAGCAGCACGGACAGGGCGGCGAGGGAGCAGTACTTC
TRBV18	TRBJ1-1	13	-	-	CASSPPVGREAFF	TGTGCCAGCTCACCACCGGTGGGGAGGGAAGCTTTCTTT
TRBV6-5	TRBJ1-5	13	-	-	CASSWVAAGPQHF	TGTGCCAGCAGTTGGGTAGCAGCGGGCCCCCAGCATTTT
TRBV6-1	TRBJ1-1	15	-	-	CASNYYRAAGAEAFF	TGTGCCAGCAATTATTACAGGGCGGCGGGGGCTGAAGCTTTCTTT
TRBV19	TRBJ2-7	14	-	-	CASSIGQGTYEQYF	TGTGCCAGTAGTATTGGGCAGGGGACATACGAGCAGTACTTC
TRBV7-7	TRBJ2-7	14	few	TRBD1	CASSPWTGAYEQYF	TGTGCCAGCAGCCCATGGACAGGGGCCTACGAGCAGTACTTC
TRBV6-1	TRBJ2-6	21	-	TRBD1	CASSEAGVAYRGIGGANVLTF	TGTGCCAGCAGTGAAGCGGGTGTTGCTTACAGGGGCATTGGTGGGGCCAACGTCCTGACTTTC
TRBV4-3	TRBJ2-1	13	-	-	CASSQGTLQEQFF	TGCGCCAGCAGCCAAGGAACCCTACAGGAGCAGTTCTTC